These 10 T cell receptor beta chains originate from one sample sequenced in a study of blood T cell repertoires in COVID-19. Clones were sequenced by immunoSEQ multiplex PCR, and TCRdb holds only the in-frame ones, with some missing. The sample lists roughly 40,000 clones, over 90% occurring once. Sequencing was performed on peripheral blood. Every receptor here comes from a human donor in a cohort sampled during active COVID-19.

The DNA for the CDR3 is TGTGCCAGCAGCCACATGAATAGCGAGCAGTACTTC. This codes for CASSHMNSEQYF. V and J are TRBV3-1 (or the pseudogene TRBV3-2) and TRBJ2-7; D not certain. The CDR3 spans 12 residues. Germline V gene lookup returns CDR1 LGHDT and CDR2 YNNKEL (reference sequence). V lost 3 bases and J lost 6, with 9 bases in between.

The rearrangement joins TRBV3-1 (or the pseudogene TRBV3-2) to TRBJ2-1, with TRBD2 identical over 14 bases. V trimming: 5 bases; J trimming: 10 bases; junction bases outside the gene matches: 10. There are 16 residues in the CDR3. In germline, CDR1 is LGHDT, CDR2 YNNKEL (reference sequence). The CDR3 coding sequence is TGTGCCAGCAGCTTGACTAGCGGGGGGGCCCGGTTAGAGCAGTTCTTC. Its translation is CASSLTSGGARLEQFF.

The chain has TRBV28 and TRBJ1-5; 8 bases align to TRBD1. Germline V gene data show CDR1 as MDHEN and CDR2 as SYDVKM. The CDR3 contains 15 residues. Trimming took 2 bases from V and 6 from J; bases not matched to a gene: 6. The CDR3 reads CASSLGQGFRQPQHF. CDR3 DNA: TGTGCCAGCAGTTTAGGACAGGGATTCCGTCAGCCCCAGCATTTT.

The rearrangement links TRBV3-1 (or the pseudogene TRBV3-2) to TRBJ2-1, with 8 bases lining up with TRBD2. Trimming removed 4 bases from V and 4 bases from J; junction bases left unmatched: 6. The V gene's germline CDR1 is LGHDT and CDR2 YNNKEL (reference sequence). The CDR3 consists of 15 residues. The CDR3 coding sequence is TGTGCCAGCAGCCGGGGTAGCGGGGTATACAATGAGCAGTTCTTC. Protein product: CASSRGSGVYNEQFF.

The chain recombines TRBV5-5 with TRBJ1-5, with D unclear. Trimming took off 3 bases at V and 1 base at J, with 14 bases between the two ends. This CDR3 spans 16 amino acids. In germline, CDR1 is SGHKS, CDR2 YYEKEE (reference sequence). CDR3 DNA sequence: TGTGCCAGCAGCTACGAGGCCCGTCGGAGCAATCAGCCCCAGCATTTT. Its translation is CASSYEARRSNQPQHF.

V is TRBV3-1 (or the pseudogene TRBV3-2) and J is TRBJ1-3; weak D call: TRBD1 (5 bases). The V gene lost 0 bases and the J gene lost 1 base, with 16 bases spanning the gap. CDR3 length: 18 residues. CDR1 is LGHDT, CDR2 YNNKEL, per germline (reference sequence). CDR3: CASSQEGWRAGSGNTIYF. CDR3 nucleotide sequence: TGTGCCAGCAGCCAAGAGGGGTGGAGGGCAGGGTCTGGAAACACCATATATTTT.

This sequence joins TRBV19 and TRBJ2-3; TRBD2 aligns across 11 bases. Germline V CDR1 and CDR2: LNHDA, SQIVND (reference sequence). The V gene end was trimmed by 6 bases and the J gene end by 4 bases; junction bases not matched to a gene: 9. This CDR3 is 16 amino acids long. CDR3 DNA: TGTGCCAGTAGCAAATTAGCGGGAGGGCCAGCAGATACGCAGTATTTT. It is translated as CASSKLAGGPADTQYF.

The rearrangement uses TRBV27 and TRBJ1-4; 10 bases map to TRBD1. V lost 0 bases to trimming and J lost 9 bases; unmatched junction nucleotides: 7. The CDR3 length is 16 residues. Germline V gene lookup returns CDR1 MNHEY and CDR2 SMNVEV (reference sequence). This CDR3 reads CASSLSQTGGLKKLFF. In nucleotides, the CDR3 is TGTGCCAGCAGTTTATCCCAGACAGGGGGCCTGAAAAAACTGTTTTTT.

The chain links TRBV3-1 (or the pseudogene TRBV3-2) to TRBJ1-1; tentative D call: TRBD1 (5 bases). The CDR3 loop spans 16 amino acids. Germline loops: CDR1 LGHDT, CDR2 YNNKEL (reference sequence). Deletions cut 1 base from V and 5 bases from J, with 17 bases between. CDR3 DNA: TGTGCCAGCAGCCAAGGACGGTTCAGGGAAGTAACTGAAGCTTTCTTT. It codes for CASSQGRFREVTEAFF.

This chain uses TRBV15 with TRBJ1-1; the D gene is possibly TRBD1 (6 bases). V lost 0 bases, J lost 2 bases, and 13 bases lay in between. This CDR3 is 16 amino acids long. The germline gives CDR1 LNHNV, CDR2 YYDKDF (reference sequence). The CDR3 region is CATSRDLGQTNTEAFF. In nucleotides, the CDR3 is TGTGCCACCAGCAGAGATCTTGGACAGACTAACACTGAAGCTTTCTTT.